This TCR beta chain stems from a study of T cell repertoires in cytomegalovirus infection. Across the whole study: Shared public TCR beta signatures pointed to both CMV infection and a matching HLA type.

MiXCR was run by TCRdb on the reads, yielding one entry per CDR3 protein. Found here are about 52,000 distinct CDR3 sequences, around 20% of them singletons; the top ten hold 60% to 65%. This clonotype has ten or more counts. What it binds is unknown. The CDR3 length is 17 residues. Germline V gene lookup returns CDR1 LGHNT and CDR2 FRNRAP. The V and J ends lost 7 bases and 10 bases, in that order; junction bases with no gene match: 18. The source of this sequence is a human donor in good health (CMV status not recorded). Some clones in this sample may be carry-over from other donors' samples. The material was CD8+ T cells from cultured PBMCs, obtained from culture after CMV antigen stimulation. The genes are TRBV12-5 and TRBJ2-1, with 11 bases identical to TRBD2. CDR3 amino acids: CASVLLLSGGASSEQFF. CDR3 nucleotides: TGTGCTAGTGTCCTCCTCCTTAGCGGGGGGGCCTCTTCCGAGCAGTTCTTC.